A selection of T cell receptor beta chains follows, all from one sample in a study of shared clonotypes between healthy human individuals. Assay: immunoSEQ multiplex PCR; the TCRdb copy retains only in-frame clones and omits some. The table lists 650,000 to 800,000 clones, around 70% of them singletons. Sequenced sample: memory CD4+ T cells sorted from blood. The receptors shown here come from a woman aged 30 to 39 in good health. The conserved cysteine and the conserved F or W are not part of the CDR3 here. Each record gives: V gene, clone size, CDR3 protein. Size values are once, few and many counts, or a class for expanded clones, and some rows have none.

v_call: TRBV19
clone_size: .
cdr3_aa: ASSIRAGGSYEQY

v_call: TRBV5-1
clone_size: .
cdr3_aa: ASAEISGANVLT

v_call: TRBV7-9
clone_size: .
cdr3_aa: ASSLYRGIDEKLF

v_call: TRBV25-1
clone_size: .
cdr3_aa: ASWGLAGARATDTQY

v_call: TRBV19
clone_size: .
cdr3_aa: ASSRNSAGNTIY

v_call: TRBV19
clone_size: .
cdr3_aa: ASSTGASDFDSNQPQH

v_call: TRBV11-3
clone_size: once
cdr3_aa: ASSLGVNTEAF

v_call: TRBV11-1
clone_size: .
cdr3_aa: ASSLETATNEKLF

v_call: TRBV7-3
clone_size: .
cdr3_aa: ASSLSQGEADTQY

v_call: TRBV4-2
clone_size: .
cdr3_aa: ASSQVSGQDYTEAF

v_call: TRBV30
clone_size: once
cdr3_aa: AQTLVRDRAYEQY

v_call: TRBV23-1
clone_size: .
cdr3_aa: ASSQLENGTPSTDTQY

v_call: TRBV5-1
clone_size: few
cdr3_aa: ASLAGTGTTEAF

v_call: TRBV30
clone_size: .
cdr3_aa: AWSVMAGAQETQY

v_call: TRBV27
clone_size: .
cdr3_aa: ATKTSGNTDTQY

v_call: TRBV18
clone_size: .
cdr3_aa: ASSTEEAGVNYGYT

v_call: TRBV28
clone_size: .
cdr3_aa: ASSSSGGINQPQH

v_call: TRBV27
clone_size: .
cdr3_aa: ASSLSGRGLAF

v_call: TRBV7-8
clone_size: many
cdr3_aa: ASSLAPDRGPNTEAF

v_call: TRBV19
clone_size: .
cdr3_aa: ASSPPRGRPGWEQF